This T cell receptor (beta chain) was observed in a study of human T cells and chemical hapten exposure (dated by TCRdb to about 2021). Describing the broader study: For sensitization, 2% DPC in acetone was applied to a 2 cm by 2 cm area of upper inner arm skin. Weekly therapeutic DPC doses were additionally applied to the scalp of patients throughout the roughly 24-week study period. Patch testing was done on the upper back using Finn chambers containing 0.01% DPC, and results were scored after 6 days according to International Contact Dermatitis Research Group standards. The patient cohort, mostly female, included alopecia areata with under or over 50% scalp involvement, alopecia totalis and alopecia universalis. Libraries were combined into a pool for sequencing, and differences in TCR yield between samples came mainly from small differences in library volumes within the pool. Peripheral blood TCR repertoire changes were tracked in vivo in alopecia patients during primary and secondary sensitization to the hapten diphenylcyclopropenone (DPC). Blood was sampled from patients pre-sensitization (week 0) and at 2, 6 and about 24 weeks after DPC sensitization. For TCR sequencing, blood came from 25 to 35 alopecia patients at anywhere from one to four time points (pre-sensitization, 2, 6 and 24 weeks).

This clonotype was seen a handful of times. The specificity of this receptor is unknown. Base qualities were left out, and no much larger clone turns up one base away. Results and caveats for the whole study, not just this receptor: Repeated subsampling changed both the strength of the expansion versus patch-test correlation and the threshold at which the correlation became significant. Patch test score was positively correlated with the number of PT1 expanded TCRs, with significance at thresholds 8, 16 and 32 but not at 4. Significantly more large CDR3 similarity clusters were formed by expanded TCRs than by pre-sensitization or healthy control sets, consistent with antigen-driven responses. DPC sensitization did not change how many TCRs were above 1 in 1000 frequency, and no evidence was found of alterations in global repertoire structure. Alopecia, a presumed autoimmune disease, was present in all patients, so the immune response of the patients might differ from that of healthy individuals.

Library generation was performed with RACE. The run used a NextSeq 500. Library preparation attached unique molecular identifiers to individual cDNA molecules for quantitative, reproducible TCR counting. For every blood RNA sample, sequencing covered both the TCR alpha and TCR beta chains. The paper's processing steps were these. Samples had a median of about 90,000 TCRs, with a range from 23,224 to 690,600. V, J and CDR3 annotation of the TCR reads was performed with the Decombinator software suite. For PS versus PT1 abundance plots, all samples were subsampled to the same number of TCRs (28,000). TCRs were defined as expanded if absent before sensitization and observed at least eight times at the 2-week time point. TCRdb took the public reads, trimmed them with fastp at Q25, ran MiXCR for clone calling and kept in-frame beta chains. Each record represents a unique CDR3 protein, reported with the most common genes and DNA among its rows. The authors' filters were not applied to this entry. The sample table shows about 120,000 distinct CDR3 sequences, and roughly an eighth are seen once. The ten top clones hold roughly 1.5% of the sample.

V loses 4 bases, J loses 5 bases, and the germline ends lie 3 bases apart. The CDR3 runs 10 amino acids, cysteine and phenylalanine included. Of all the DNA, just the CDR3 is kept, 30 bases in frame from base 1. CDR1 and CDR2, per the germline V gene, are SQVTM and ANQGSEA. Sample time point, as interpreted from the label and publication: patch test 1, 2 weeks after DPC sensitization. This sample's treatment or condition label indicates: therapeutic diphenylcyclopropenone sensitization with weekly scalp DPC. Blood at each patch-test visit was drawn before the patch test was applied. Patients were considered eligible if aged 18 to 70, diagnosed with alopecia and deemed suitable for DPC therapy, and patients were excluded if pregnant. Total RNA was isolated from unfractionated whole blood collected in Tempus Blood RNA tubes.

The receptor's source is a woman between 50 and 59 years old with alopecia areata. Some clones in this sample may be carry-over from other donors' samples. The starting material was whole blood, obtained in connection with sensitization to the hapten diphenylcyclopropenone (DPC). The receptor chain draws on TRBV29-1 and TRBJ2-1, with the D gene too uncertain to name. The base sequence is TGCAGCGTTGGAGACAATGAGCAGTTCTTC. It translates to CSVGDNEQFF.